This record concerns one T cell receptor (beta chain) sequence. Its antigen target is currently unknown. Within one base of it there is no much larger clone, and no base qualities were kept. This record belongs to a study of technical replicates of blood from a handful of donors (dated by TCRdb to about 2017). The library came from the immunoSEQ multiplex PCR assay. Here the immuneACCESS table is served through TCRdb, limited to in-frame sequences with V and J called. Missing clones are a known gap in these copies; in checked studies unresolved V genes cover under half, and the rest lacks a known reason. A total of about 93,000 clones appear in this sample, 95% of them only once. Roughly 0.28% of the sample is held by the ten biggest clonotypes. CDR1 MDHEN and CDR2 SYDVKM are derived from the germline V gene. Trimming leaves V shorter by 5 bases and J shorter by 9 bases, with the junction holding 13 bases beyond the gene matches. Including the terminal cysteine and phenylalanine, the CDR3 comprises 15 residues. Just CDR3 DNA is preserved here, 45 bases in frame from base 1.

The sequence is built from TRBV28 and TRBJ1-5; 7 bases in the junction line up with TRBD1. This TCR came from a human donor in good health. The sample consisted of T cells isolated from PBMCs. The DNA is TGTGCCAGCAGTAAGTACAGGGGCCCTATTTCGCCCCAGCATTTT. Its coded protein is CASSKYRGPISPQHF.